The rows below give T cell receptor beta chains drawn from one sample of a study of cytomegalovirus exposure and HLA in healthy donors. Sequencing was performed with immunoSEQ multiplex PCR; in TCRdb, only in-frame clones are kept and a portion is missing. Of 200,000 to 250,000 clones in the sample, around 76% are singletons; the top ten hold 5% to 6%. The source material was PBMCs. The source is a woman aged 40 to 49 in good health and CMV-seropositive. Each CDR3 is given with its conserved first and last residue. The D gene is left open where the match is weak. The size field is filled for only some rows; it gives once, few, many or a size class.

v_gene	d_gene	abundance	j_gene	CDR3aa	CDR3nt
TRBV6-9	NA	NA	TRBJ2-5	CASSSLPRGETQYF	TGTGCCAGCAGTTCCCTACCCCGGGGAGAGACCCAGTACTTC
TRBV4-1	NA	NA	TRBJ2-5	CASSEFRGQETQYF	TGCGCCAGCAGCGAGTTTAGAGGCCAAGAGACCCAGTACTTC
TRBV7-8	TRBD2	few	TRBJ2-1	CASSLLALAGVGINEQFF	TGTGCCAGCAGCTTATTAGCGCTAGCGGGAGTAGGGATCAATGAGCAGTTCTTC
TRBV29-1	TRBD1	NA	TRBJ1-1	CSVEDHRGGTEAFF	TGCAGCGTTGAAGATCACAGGGGGGGTACTGAAGCTTTCTTT
TRBV10-3	TRBD1	NA	TRBJ2-7	CAIRAGQGFTYEQYF	TGTGCCATCAGAGCCGGACAGGGCTTTACCTACGAGCAGTACTTC
TRBV7-9	TRBD1	NA	TRBJ2-7	CASSPTRTGFYEQYF	TGCGCCAGCAGCCCAACAAGGACAGGGTTCTACGAGCAGTACTTC
TRBV11-1	NA	NA	TRBJ2-5	CASSPRSETQYF	TGTGCCAGCAGCCCACGGTCGGAGACCCAGTACTTC
TRBV19	TRBD1	once	TRBJ1-1	CASGQGRKAFF	TGTGCCAGTGGACAGGGGAGGAAAGCTTTCTTT
TRBV7-9	NA	NA	TRBJ1-3	CASSSRDRNTIYF	TGTGCCAGCAGCTCCAGGGATAGAAACACCATATATTTT
TRBV27	TRBD2	NA	TRBJ2-7	CASSPAGTSGGRRYYEQYF	TGTGCCAGCAGTCCCGCCGGGACTAGCGGGGGTCGACGCTACTACGAGCAGTACTTC
TRBV10-1	NA	NA	TRBJ2-1	CASSLVPNEQFF	TGCGCCAGCAGTCTTGTCCCTAATGAGCAGTTCTTC
TRBV4-2	TRBD1	NA	TRBJ2-1	CAQGPGTGTYNEQFF	TGTGCCCAGGGACCAGGGACAGGGACCTACAATGAGCAGTTCTTC
TRBV7-9	NA	few	TRBJ2-5	CASSLDRTIQETQYF	TGTGCCAGCAGCTTAGATCGGACTATCCAAGAGACCCAGTACTTC
TRBV21-1	NA	NA	TRBJ1-1	CASSIEEGALNTEAFF	TGTGCCAGCAGCATCGAAGAGGGTGCCCTGAACACTGAAGCTTTCTTT
TRBV14	TRBD1	NA	TRBJ2-7	CASSPGTGLRREQYF	TGTGCCAGCAGCCCCGGGACAGGGTTACGTCGGGAGCAGTACTTC
TRBV30	NA	NA	TRBJ1-2	CASFKGGYTF	TGTGCCTCCTTTAAGGGGGGCTACACCTTC
TRBV2	NA	once	TRBJ1-2	CASSEEQRGYTF	TGTGCCAGCAGTGAAGAACAACGTGGCTACACCTTC
TRBV10-3	NA	NA	TRBJ2-1	CAISESTAQQFF	TGTGCCATCAGTGAGTCGACAGCGCAGCAGTTCTTC
TRBV6-5	TRBD2	NA	TRBJ2-7	CASFGSGTYEQYF	TGTGCCAGCTTTGGTAGCGGGACCTACGAGCAGTACTTC
TRBV6-6	TRBD1	NA	TRBJ1-1	CASSYPWTGVITEAFF	TGTGCCAGCAGTTACCCCTGGACAGGGGTTATCACTGAAGCTTTCTTT
TRBV5-1	NA	NA	TRBJ2-5	CASSLLSMRETQYF	TGCGCCAGCAGCTTGCTTTCGATGCGGGAGACCCAGTACTTC
TRBV18	NA	NA	TRBJ1-2	CASSSNQGPNYGYTF	TGTGCCAGCTCATCCAACCAGGGGCCTAACTATGGCTACACCTTC
TRBV30	NA	NA	TRBJ1-4	CAWISDRQKEKLFF	TGTGCCTGGATTAGTGACAGGCAGAAGGAAAAACTGTTTTTT
TRBV7-6	TRBD2	NA	TRBJ2-7	CASSAGGGADYEQYF	TGTGCCAGCAGCGCAGGCGGGGGGGCCGACTACGAGCAGTACTTC
TRBV4-1	NA	NA	TRBJ1-2	CASSLNLDRGHGYTF	TGCGCCAGCAGCCTTAACCTGGACAGAGGCCATGGCTACACCTTC
TRBV5-5	NA	NA	TRBJ2-6	CASSSTGFASGANVLTF	TGTGCCAGCAGCTCGACAGGCTTTGCCTCTGGGGCCAACGTCCTGACTTTC
TRBV6-5	TRBD1	NA	TRBJ2-3	CASSSWDRGPDTQYF	TGTGCCAGCAGCTCCTGGGACAGGGGACCAGATACGCAGTATTTT
TRBV18	NA	NA	TRBJ2-3	CASSTWTADTDTQYF	TGTGCCAGCTCAACTTGGACAGCCGACACAGATACGCAGTATTTT
TRBV30	NA	once	TRBJ1-4	CAWSRRKDGINEKLFF	TGTGCCTGGAGTAGGCGTAAGGACGGGATTAATGAAAAACTGTTTTTT
TRBV5-5	TRBD1	NA	TRBJ2-7	CASSLGPTGVSYEQYF	TGTGCCAGCAGCTTGGGTCCGACAGGGGTCTCCTACGAGCAGTACTTC
TRBV7-9	TRBD1	NA	TRBJ1-2	CASSPGTDSFGYTF	TGTGCCAGCAGCCCCGGGACAGACTCTTTTGGCTACACCTTC
TRBV25-1	TRBD1	NA	TRBJ1-2	CASSERTGGFVYTF	TGTGCCAGCAGTGAAAGGACAGGAGGGTTTGTCTACACCTTC
TRBV7-2	NA	NA	TRBJ1-4	CASSLGANEKLFF	TGTGCCAGCAGCTTAGGGGCAAATGAAAAACTGTTTTTT
TRBV4-2	NA	once	TRBJ1-2	CASSQDVRGMEKSYGYTF	TGTGCCAGCAGCCAAGATGTGCGGGGCATGGAGAAGAGCTATGGCTACACCTTC
TRBV6-5	NA	few	TRBJ2-7	CASSYSGQGIIHEQYF	TGTGCCAGCAGTTACTCAGGGCAGGGGATTATCCACGAGCAGTACTTC
TRBV25-1	TRBD2	NA	TRBJ2-7	CASRPSGSGYEQYF	TGTGCCAGCAGGCCTAGCGGGAGCGGATACGAGCAGTACTTC
TRBV10-2	TRBD2	NA	TRBJ2-1	CASTPGWAGGRNNEQFF	TGCGCCAGCACTCCGGGTTGGGCGGGAGGAAGGAACAATGAGCAGTTCTTC
TRBV7-2	TRBD2	NA	TRBJ2-3	CASSSSSGGTDTQYF	TGTGCCAGCAGCTCCTCTAGCGGGGGGACAGATACGCAGTATTTT
TRBV7-8	TRBD1	NA	TRBJ1-1	CASSLPGTGKINTEAFF	TGTGCCAGCAGCCTTCCCGGGACAGGGAAGATAAACACTGAAGCTTTCTTT
TRBV7-2	TRBD1	NA	TRBJ1-2	CASSFGTGGIGYTF	TGTGCCAGCAGTTTTGGGACAGGGGGCATCGGCTACACCTTC
TRBV10-2	TRBD2	few	TRBJ2-7	CASSESVAGGYEQYF	TGCGCCAGCAGTGAGTCAGTAGCGGGCGGATACGAGCAGTACTTC
TRBV7-2	NA	NA	TRBJ2-3	CASSSDFPSADTQYF	TGTGCCAGCAGCTCGGACTTCCCCTCGGCAGATACGCAGTATTTT
TRBV5-4	TRBD2	once	TRBJ2-3	CASSLVRGGVPDTQYF	TGTGCCAGCAGCTTGGTGCGCGGGGGAGTGCCGGATACGCAGTATTTT
TRBV29-1	TRBD1	once	TRBJ1-2	CSVADRVGGYTF	TGCAGCGTCGCCGACAGGGTTGGTGGCTACACCTTC
TRBV27	TRBD2	NA	TRBJ2-4	CASTRGLIAKNIQYF	TGTGCCAGTACGCGGGGGTTGATAGCCAAAAACATTCAGTACTTC
TRBV7-9	TRBD1	NA	TRBJ2-5	CASSSGTGDETQYF	TGTGCCAGCAGCTCAGGGACAGGGGACGAGACCCAGTACTTC
TRBV6-5	TRBD2	NA	TRBJ2-7	CASSREGRSYEQYF	TGTGCCAGCTCTCGGGAGGGTAGATCCTACGAGCAGTACTTC
TRBV7-2	TRBD2	NA	TRBJ2-3	CASSSALGGGTDTQYF	TGTGCCAGCAGCTCCGCCTTGGGCGGGGGGACAGATACGCAGTATTTT
TRBV7-2	TRBD1	few	TRBJ1-3	CASSPSTGLLDTIYF	TGTGCCAGCAGCCCCTCGACAGGGCTTCTGGACACCATATATTTT
TRBV6-5	TRBD2	NA	TRBJ2-7	CASSPAGGGREGF	TGTGCCAGCAGTCCCGCCGGGGGTGGGCGGGAGGGCTTC